This T cell receptor beta chain stems from a study of Graves' ophthalmopathy and Graves' hyperthyroidism. Study results and caveats: Sensitivity of about 90% and specificity of about 77% were achieved when a 13-signature model separated ophthalmopathy from stable hyperthyroidism.

Amplification of TCR beta CDR3 regions used RNA transcripts. An initial RT-PCR round employing HTBI primers preceded a second-round multiplex PCR. TCRdb re-called the multiplex PCR reads through MiXCR, storing one row per CDR3 protein. The repertoire holds 360,000 or so distinct CDR3 sequences, roughly 18% seen once, with 1.5% to 2% in the top ten. This clonotype was seen a few times. What it recognizes is unknown. The PBMCs used were ones drawn from approximately 9.9 ml of fresh peripheral blood. The specimen sequenced was peripheral blood. The source is a woman aged 18-35 years with Graves' ophthalmopathy.

The DNA of the CDR3 is TGTGCCAGCAGTTTACCCCGAGTCCGCATTTATCAGCCCCAGCATTTT. Protein sequence: CASSLPRVRIYQPQHF. The V call is TRBV28, the J call TRBJ1-5; D unresolved. Germline loops: CDR1 MDHEN, CDR2 SYDVKM. The CDR3 is 16 amino acids. Trimming shortened V by 2 bases and J by 5 bases, and 16 bases separated the two germline ends.